The T cell receptor (beta chain) described here comes from a study of cytomegalovirus exposure and HLA in healthy donors. With V trimmed by 3 bases and J by 3 bases, 6 bases remained unmatched. Germline assignment: CDR1 KGHSH and CDR2 LQKENI. CDR3 size: 16 residues. Both 60 Vbeta primers and 13 Jbeta primers went into the PCR. Sequencing was performed with immunoSEQ multiplex PCR; in TCRdb, only in-frame clones are kept and a portion is missing. The sample holds 110,000 to 150,000 clones; approximately 70% are singletons and the top ten take 2.1%. This rearrangement joins TRBV18 to TRBJ1-5, with 9 bases that match TRBD1. Sequences were obtained from PBMCs. The TCR was taken from a woman aged 55-75 years in good health and CMV-seropositive. The CDR3 loop reads CASSPARDRVNQPQHF. CDR3 DNA sequence: TGTGCCAGCTCACCCGCCCGGGACAGGGTCAATCAGCCCCAGCATTTT.